One and the same sample provided the 27 T cell receptor beta chains below, sequenced in a study of T cell responses to AZD1222 COVID-19 vaccine. Method: immunoSEQ multiplex PCR; TCRdb's copy keeps in-frame clones and lacks some. The table has roughly 150,000 clones, over 80% seen once; the top ten hold roughly 3.5%. The sequences come from peripheral blood, collected 28 days after the second AZD1222 dose. Receptor source: an adult who received the AZD1222 COVID-19 vaccine.

The chain combines TRBV5-1 with TRBJ2-7; tentatively, D is TRBD2 (6 bases). CDR1 is SGHRS, CDR2 YFSETQ, per germline. The CDR3 sequence is 15 residues long. V was clipped by 0 bases and J by 5 bases, with 15 bases between them. In DNA form, the CDR3 reads TGCGCCAGCAGCTTGGTGGGGGGTCGGGAGAACGAGCAGTACTTC. Translating it yields CASSLVGGRENEQYF.

The CDR3: CATSLAQVDNYGYTF. The CDR3 region has the DNA TGTGCCACCAGCCTCGCCCAGGTAGACAACTATGGCTACACCTTC. The V call is TRBV15, the J call TRBJ1-2, with D unresolved. Germline CDR1 is LNHNV and CDR2 is YYDKDF (reference sequence). Trimming took 5 bases from V and 2 from J, leaving 15 bases between them. This CDR3 has 15 residues. The full variable domain, completed using reference TRBV15 and TRBJ1-2, is DAMVIQNPRYQVTQFGKPVTLSCSQTLNHNVMYWYQQKSSQAPKLLFHYYDKDFNNEADTPDNFQSRRPNTSFCFLDIRSPGLGDTAMYLCATSLAQVDNYGYTFGSGTRLTVV.

V usage is TRBV20-1 and J usage is TRBJ1-2; 7 bases are a match to TRBD1. The germline gives CDR1 DFQATT, CDR2 SNEGSKA (reference sequence). V shed 3 bases and J 4 bases; nucleotides not matched to a gene: 11. This CDR3 has 15 residues. This CDR3 is CSASGGGAGGYGYTF. The CDR3 coding sequence is TGCAGTGCTAGTGGAGGGGGCGCGGGAGGCTATGGCTACACCTTC.

CDR3 coding DNA: TGCGCCAGCAGCTTGACCGCTGAGGGTAACACCGGGGAGCTGTTTTTT. Residues: CASSLTAEGNTGELFF. The rearrangement links TRBV5-1 to TRBJ2-2; weak D call: TRBD2 (5 bases). Germline-derived CDR1 and CDR2 are SGHRS and YFSETQ. The CDR3 spans 16 residues. V lost 1 base and J lost 2, with 12 bases in between.

V gene TRBV6-5 combines with J gene TRBJ2-7; no reliable D call. Germline CDR1 and CDR2: MNHEY and SVGAGI. V was pared by 6 bases and J by 7 bases, with 16 bases between. The CDR3 loop spans 13 amino acids. This CDR3 reads CASSRTMLGEQYF. In nucleotides, the CDR3 is TGTGCCAGCAGCCGTACCATGCTGGGGGAGCAGTACTTC.

This clone was seen a single time. The chain employs TRBV18 and TRBJ1-1, with TRBD1 identical over 9 bases. Losses at the gene ends were 3 bases for V and 6 bases for J; bases not matched to a gene: 8. Looked up from germline, CDR1 is KGHSH and CDR2 is LQKENI. The CDR3 spans 15 residues. The CDR3 DNA reads as TGTGCCAGCTCACCCGAAGGACAGGGGTTGCCTGAAGCTTTCTTT. It translates to CASSPEGQGLPEAFF.

This clone has just a few counts. In nucleotides, the CDR3 is TGTGCCAGCAGTGAAGCTTCGGACAGGGTCGGGCAGCCCCAGCATTTT. It yields the protein CASSEASDRVGQPQHF. V gene TRBV2 combines with J gene TRBJ1-5, with 8 bases fitting TRBD1. This CDR3 region has 16 residues. With 0 bases clipped from V and 7 bases from J, the junction kept 8 bases outside the gene matches. Germline V gives CDR1 SNHLY, CDR2 FYNNEI.

The chain joins TRBV28 to TRBJ2-7; D unresolved. This CDR3 is built from 15 residues. CDR1 and CDR2 (germline): MDHEN, SYDVKM. The germline V and J ends were trimmed by 4 bases and 3 bases, with 16 bases remaining between them. The CDR3 spells CASSSGSASNYEQYF. CDR3 coding DNA: TGTGCCAGCAGTTCTGGTTCGGCCAGCAACTACGAGCAGTACTTC.

The chain has TRBV7-6 and TRBJ1-3, with TRBD1 as a possible D gene (5 bases). The V gene's germline CDR1 is SGHVS and CDR2 FNYEAQ. The CDR3 is 13 residues long. V lost 5 bases and J 3 bases, leaving 8 bases between the germline ends. Here the CDR3 DNA reads TGTGCCAGCAGCCCAGGGTTTGGAAACACCATATATTTT. It codes for CASSPGFGNTIYF.

The chain links TRBV29-1 to TRBJ1-4; perhaps TRBD1 as D (5 bases). V was shortened by 2 bases and J by 7 bases, with 11 bases between the two germline ends. The CDR3 has 13 amino acids. CDR1 SQVTM and CDR2 ANQGSEA come from the germline V gene. CDR3 bases: TGCAGCGTTGAATCCGGAAGGGGTGAAAAACTGTTTTTT. Residues: CSVESGRGEKLFF.

The chain has TRBV11-3 and TRBJ2-1, with D possibly matching TRBD2 (5 bases). The CDR3 length is 13 residues. The V and J ends lost 5 bases and 4 bases respectively, with 9 bases between them. The germline CDR1 and CDR2 sequences are SGHNT and YENEEA. Here the CDR3 reads CASSQDSYNEQFF. The CDR3 region has the DNA TGTGCCAGCAGCCAGGACTCGTACAATGAGCAGTTCTTC. The entire variable domain, with the rest obtained from reference TRBV11-3 and TRBJ2-1, is as follows: EAGVVQSPRYKIIEKKQPVAFWCNPISGHNTLYWYLQNLGQGPELLIRYENEEAVDDSQLPKDRFSAERLKGVDSTLKIQPAELGDSAVYLCASSQDSYNEQFFGPGTRLTVL.

The chain joins TRBV6-5 to TRBJ2-3, with 9 bases lining up with TRBD1. CDR3 length: 16 amino acids. Trimming cost V 1 base and J 4 bases; bases outside gene matches: 6. CDR1 and CDR2 (germline): MNHEY, SVGAGI. The DNA of the CDR3 is TGTGCCAGCAGTTACTGGGGACAGGGTAACGCAGATACGCAGTATTTT. This gives the protein CASSYWGQGNADTQYF.

The chain couples TRBV5-1 to TRBJ2-3; unclear D gene. Looked up from germline, CDR1 is SGHRS and CDR2 is YFSETQ. Trimming pared 4 bases from V and 8 bases from J, leaving 8 bases between. There are 11 residues in the CDR3. The CDR3 reads CASSPGPTQYF. The CDR3 nucleotides are TGCGCCAGCAGCCCAGGACCTACGCAGTATTTT. The full variable domain, its missing parts supplied by reference TRBV5-1 and TRBJ2-3, is KAGVTQTPRYLIKTRGQQVTLSCSPISGHRSVSWYQQTPGQGLQFLFEYFSETQRNKGNFPGRFSGRQFSNSRSEMNVSTLELGDSALYLCASSPGPTQYFGPGTRLTVL.

The chain carries TRBV6-2 or TRBV6-3 and TRBJ2-1; TRBD2 aligns across 9 bases. The CDR3 is made up of 14 amino acids. Per the germline V gene, CDR1 is MNHEY and CDR2 is SVGEGT. J lost 4 bases, V lost 6 bases, and 4 bases had no gene match. The CDR3 loop is CASSFLAGYNEQFF. The CDR3 region has the DNA TGTGCCAGCAGCTTCCTAGCGGGATACAATGAGCAGTTCTTC.

CDR3 DNA sequence: TGTGCCAGTAGTATTCGCCGCCAGAGCTCCTACAATGAGCAGTTCTTC. Translating it yields CASSIRRQSSYNEQFF. V is TRBV19 and J is TRBJ2-1; D is undetermined. Germline CDR1 and CDR2: LNHDA and SQIVND (reference sequence). The CDR3 extends over 16 amino acids. V was pared by 3 bases and J by 0 bases, with 12 bases between. The whole variable domain, remainder taken from reference TRBV19 and TRBJ2-1, is DGGITQSPKYLFRKEGQNVTLSCEQNLNHDAMYWYRQDPGQGLRLIYYSQIVNDFQKGDIAEGYSVSREKKESFPLTVTSAQKNPTAFYLCASSIRRQSSYNEQFFGPGTRLTVL.

The rearrangement joins TRBV11-1 to TRBJ2-1; the match to TRBD2 covers 9 bases. The V and J ends lost 5 bases and 3 bases, in that order; junction bases with no gene match: 5. The CDR3 spans 15 residues. In germline, CDR1 is SGHAT, CDR2 FQDESV (reference sequence). The chain's CDR3 is CASSSSGSGYNEQFF. Here the CDR3 DNA reads TGTGCCAGCAGCAGTAGCGGGAGCGGCTACAATGAGCAGTTCTTC.

J is TRBJ2-5 and V is TRBV7-3; maybe TRBD2 (5 bases). V gave up 1 base and J gave up 1 base, with 10 bases separating them. The CDR3 runs to 15 residues. Germline V gene data show CDR1 as SGHTA and CDR2 as FQGTGA. CDR3 coding DNA: TGTGCCAGCAGCTTAAGGCTCAGCGGCCAAGAGACCCAGTACTTC. This encodes CASSLRLSGQETQYF.

The chain has TRBV27 and TRBJ2-1, with 7 bases that match TRBD2. V lost 2 bases and J lost 3; bases outside the gene matches: 4. Per the germline V gene, CDR1 is MNHEY and CDR2 is SMNVEV (reference sequence). The CDR3 totals 15 residues. The DNA for the CDR3 is TGTGCCAGCAGTTTACGCGGGAGCAACTACAATGAGCAGTTCTTC. It codes for CASSLRGSNYNEQFF.

The chain couples TRBV19 to TRBJ2-5, with TRBD2 matching over 7 bases. V lost 4 bases and J lost 5; bases outside the gene matches: 7. CDR1 and CDR2 from the germline V gene are LNHDA and SQIVND (reference sequence). This CDR3 is 14 amino acids long. CDR3 coding DNA: TGTGCCAGTAGTACACCCCAGGGAGGGGAGACCCAGTACTTC. The encoded protein is CASSTPQGGETQYF.

This sequence joins TRBV10-3 and TRBJ2-1; 13 bases align to TRBD2. The germline gives CDR1 ENHRY, CDR2 SYGVKD. The CDR3 extends over 18 amino acids. Trimming took 3 bases from V and 6 from J; bases not matched to a gene: 11. The CDR3 DNA reads as TGTGCCATCAGTGATAGGCGGACTAGCGGGAGCCGTGGCAATGAGCAGTTCTTC. It translates to CAISDRRTSGSRGNEQFF.

The gene calls are TRBV6-5 and TRBJ2-7; 7 positions match TRBD1. The CDR3 has 14 residues. Germline CDR1 and CDR2: MNHEY and SVGAGI. With V trimmed by 8 bases and J by 4 bases, 11 bases remained unmatched. The CDR3 sequence: CASRSGTVPYEQYF. The CDR3 nucleotides read TGTGCCAGCCGATCCGGGACAGTCCCTTACGAGCAGTACTTC.

The chain is built from TRBV19 and TRBJ2-3, with 8 bases matching TRBD1. Germline lookup yields CDR1 LNHDA and CDR2 SQIVND (reference sequence). The CDR3 contains 17 residues. Unmatched junction bases numbered 15, after V lost 4 bases and J lost 6 bases. The CDR3 DNA reads TGTGCCAGTAGTAGCCCGGCTCGGGACAGGTGGCATGATACGCAGTATTTT. It is translated as CASSSPARDRWHDTQYF.

V and J are TRBV28 and TRBJ1-6; no clear D. This CDR3 has 11 amino acids. Trimming stripped 1 base from V and 11 bases from J, with 3 bases between. Germline V gene data show CDR1 as MDHEN and CDR2 as SYDVKM. CDR3 sequence: CASSLYPPLHF. DNA of the CDR3: TGTGCCAGCAGTTTATATCCACCCCTCCACTTT.

This chain joins TRBV28 and TRBJ1-1; the D gene is possibly TRBD1 (5 bases). Germline CDR1 reads MDHEN; CDR2 reads SYDVKM. This CDR3 has 14 residues. Trimming removed 7 bases at V and 4 bases at J, with 16 bases between. In DNA, the CDR3 is TGTGCCAGCATTCCCTCGACGGGGGGCACTGAAGCTTTCTTT. Its translation: CASIPSTGGTEAFF.

The chain combines TRBV2 with TRBJ2-7, with D tentatively TRBD2 (6 bases). CDR1 is SNHLY and CDR2 is FYNNEI in the germline V gene. The CDR3 is made up of 16 amino acids. V was pared by 8 bases and J by 0 bases, with 20 bases between. CDR3 nucleotide sequence: TGTGCCAGCCGGGGCCCGGGGGATCTCAGCTCCTACGAGCAGTACTTC. It encodes CASRGPGDLSSYEQYF.

The chain links TRBV18 to TRBJ1-2; 9 bases match TRBD1. The junction had 12 bases not matched to a gene; V was cut back by 3 bases and J by 10 bases. In germline, CDR1 is KGHSH, CDR2 LQKENI. The CDR3 spans 15 residues. This chain's CDR3 is CASSPGLGTGNDYTF. In DNA, the CDR3 is TGTGCCAGCTCACCGGGCTTGGGGACAGGGAACGACTACACCTTC.

This rearrangement joins TRBV5-4 to TRBJ1-1; D is possibly TRBD1 (5 bases). The CDR3 has 15 amino acids. The germline V gene has CDR1 SGHNT and CDR2 YYREEE (reference sequence). The V end was cut by 1 base, the J end by 3 bases, with 13 bases between. CDR3 nucleotides: TGTGCCAGCAGCTTGATGTGGAGAGGGGACACTGAAGCTTTCTTT. It yields the protein CASSLMWRGDTEAFF.